This T cell receptor beta chain was identified in a study of OX40 agonist ivuxolimab in advanced cancers. General study findings and limits: Clonal expansion among partial responders at 0.1-3.0 mg/kg ranked near the lowest. Within 6 weeks, CD4+ and CD8+ blood T cells expanded clonally at 0.1 to 3.0 mg/kg. The average count of expanded clones was higher among CD8+ T cells than among CD4+.

As concerns this clone: Antigen specificity is unknown.

Generated by immunoSEQ multiplex PCR, the TCRdb table keeps only in-frame clones and is missing some. The data hold just under 65,000 clones, with roughly four fifths observed a single time. The starting material was CD4+ or CD8+ T cells sorted from blood, obtained in a trial of the OX40 agonist ivuxolimab. This clonotype originated in an adult with an advanced solid tumor such as melanoma, head and neck, liver or kidney cancer.

CDR3 residues: CASSPTKGETQYF. The CDR3, as DNA: TGTGCCAGCAGCCCGACGAAGGGGGAGACCCAGTACTTC. This sequence joins TRBV7-3 and TRBJ2-5, with a tentative D call TRBD1 (5 bases). This CDR3 spans 13 amino acids. V shed 5 bases and J shed 5 bases, with 12 bases lying between them. CDR1 and CDR2 (germline): SGHTA, FQGTGA.